Below, 26 T cell receptor beta chains from the same sample are listed, as sequenced in a study of human T cells and chemical hapten exposure. Time point noted: patch test 2, 6 weeks after DPC sensitization. Regarding treatment: therapeutic diphenylcyclopropenone sensitization with weekly scalp DPC. The template was total RNA from unfractionated whole blood. TCRdb recomputed calls from the RACE reads with MiXCR, one row per CDR3 protein. Here the sample spans 35,000 to 55,000 distinct CDR3 sequences, 8.5% to 10% being singletons. This material consisted of whole blood, taken in connection with sensitization to the hapten diphenylcyclopropenone (DPC). The receptors here all came from a woman in her 30s with alopecia areata. Some clones in this sample may be carry-over from other donors' samples.

This clonotype has ten or more counts. V usage is TRBV7-2 and J usage is TRBJ1-1, with D unclear. This CDR3 contains 12 residues. V lost 7 bases to trimming and J lost 2 bases, with 8 bases between them. The germline gives CDR1 SGHTA, CDR2 FQGNSA. CDR3 bases: TGTGCCAGCACGCCCAAAAACACTGAAGCTTTCTTT. Protein product: CASTPKNTEAFF.

Ten or more counts support this clonotype. The CDR3 DNA reads TGTGCCAGTGTGGGGACAGGCAATCAGCCCCAGCATTTT. Protein sequence: CASVGTGNQPQHF. V gene TRBV28 combines with J gene TRBJ1-5; the match to TRBD1 covers 7 bases. Germline loops: CDR1 MDHEN, CDR2 SYDVKM. The V segment lost 9 bases and the J segment 2 bases; nucleotides outside the gene matches: 4. The CDR3 runs 13 residues.

The V gene is TRBV9, the J gene TRBJ2-2, with TRBD1 identical over 8 bases. Germline CDR1 is SGDLS and CDR2 is YYNGEE. The ends lost 4 bases at V and 4 bases at J; junction bases unmatched: 15. This CDR3 spans 18 amino acids. The CDR3 DNA sequence: TGTGCCAGCAGCCTGTCGTTTAGGACAGGGAGGTCCACCGGGGAGCTGTTTTTT. This sequence encodes CASSLSFRTGRSTGELFF.

The chain is built from TRBV19 and TRBJ1-5; D uncertain. This CDR3 region has 14 residues. V was pared by 7 bases and J by 5 bases, with 15 bases between. Per germline, CDR1 LNHDA and CDR2 SQIVND (reference sequence). The CDR3 here is CASTLHGSDQPQHF. The CDR3, as DNA: TGTGCCAGTACCTTGCATGGGAGTGATCAGCCCCAGCATTTT.

The chain recombines TRBV7-2 with TRBJ2-5; 8 bases are shared with TRBD2. Germline loops: CDR1 SGHTA, CDR2 FQGNSA. The CDR3 runs to 14 residues. V gave up 3 bases and J gave up 1 base; unmatched junction bases: 1. The CDR3 coding sequence is TGTGCCAGCAGCTTTACTAGCGGCCAAGAGACCCAGTACTTC. Encoded protein: CASSFTSGQETQYF.

The V gene is TRBV2, the J gene TRBJ1-1, with unresolved D. Per the germline V gene, CDR1 is SNHLY and CDR2 is FYNNEI. V dropped 0 bases and J dropped 1 base, with 9 bases sitting between them. The CDR3 has 15 residues. The CDR3 here is CASSEAVSRNTEAFF. The CDR3 region has the DNA TGTGCCAGCAGTGAAGCGGTGAGCCGGAACACTGAAGCTTTCTTT. The full variable domain, its missing parts supplied by reference TRBV2 and TRBJ1-1, is EPEVTQTPSHQVTQMGQEVILRCVPISNHLYFYWYRQILGQKVEFLVSFYNNEISEKSEIFDDQFSVERPDGSNFTLKIRSTKLEDSAMYFCASSEAVSRNTEAFFGQGTRLTVV.

V is TRBV11-2 and J is TRBJ2-1; D is perhaps TRBD1 (5 bases). This CDR3 has 11 amino acids. The germline V gene has CDR1 SGHAT and CDR2 FQNNGV. Between the trimmed V and J ends, which lost 5 bases and 12 bases, there was a span of 11 bases. The CDR3 here is CASSLRAAQFF. The CDR3 nucleotides read TGTGCCAGCAGCCTCAGGGCGGCGCAGTTCTTC.

This clonotype occurred a few times. The gene calls are TRBV14 and TRBJ2-3; tentatively, D is TRBD2 (5 bases). Germline V gene lookup returns CDR1 SGHDN and CDR2 FVKESK. This CDR3 is 15 amino acids long. V was cut by 1 base and J by 5 bases, with 13 bases left in between. This CDR3 reads CASSQGTSPRDTQYF. The CDR3, as DNA: TGTGCCAGCAGCCAAGGTACTAGTCCCAGAGATACGCAGTATTTT. The complete variable domain, with remaining parts taken from reference TRBV14 and TRBJ2-3, reads EAGVTQFPSHSVIEKGQTVTLRCDPISGHDNLYWYRRVMGKEIKFLLHFVKESKQDESGMPNNRFLAERTGGTYSTLKVQPAELEDSGVYFCASSQGTSPRDTQYFGPGTRLTVL.

This clonotype was observed a handful of times. This chain links TRBV3-1 with TRBJ1-3; the D is unclear. Germline lookup yields CDR1 LGHDT and CDR2 YNNKEL (reference sequence). The CDR3 length is 14 residues. V was cut by 4 bases and J by 2 bases, with 9 bases left in between. CDR3 loop: CASSLNTAGNTIYF. In DNA form, the CDR3 reads TGTGCCAGCAGCCTCAACACGGCTGGAAACACCATATATTTT.

This clonotype occurred many times. The chain has TRBV28 and TRBJ1-1; possible D gene TRBD1, 6 bases. Germline V lookup: CDR1 MDHEN, CDR2 SYDVKM. The CDR3 sequence is 17 residues long. V lost 3 bases and J lost 1, with 18 bases in between. The CDR3 nucleotides are TGTGCCAGCAGTTTTGGGGGGGCGCTTGGTACGAACACTGAAGCTTTCTTT. This sequence encodes CASSFGGALGTNTEAFF.

In this sample, this clonotype turned up a few times. The chain joins TRBV5-5 to TRBJ2-6; 8 nucleotides align to TRBD2. With 5 bases clipped from V and 2 bases from J, the junction kept 12 bases outside the gene matches. CDR1 and CDR2 from the germline V gene are SGHKS and YYEKEE (reference sequence). This CDR3 has 18 residues. The CDR3 spells CASSLPSSGGTGANVLTF. The DNA of the CDR3 is TGTGCCAGCAGTTTACCCTCAAGCGGGGGAACTGGGGCCAACGTCCTGACTTTC.

In its sample, this clonotype was seen many times. The chain employs TRBV7-2 and TRBJ2-3, with 8 bases lining up with TRBD2. Germline V gene sequence: CDR1 SGHTA, CDR2 FQGNSA. The V gene end was trimmed by 11 bases and the J gene end by 3 bases; junction bases not matched to a gene: 10. The CDR3 consists of 14 residues. The CDR3 protein is CACEAGGLTDTQYF. DNA of the CDR3: TGTGCCTGCGAGGCGGGGGGACTGACAGATACGCAGTATTTT.

This clonotype showed up many times. This sequence joins TRBV3-1 and TRBJ1-3, with D unclear. V shed 0 bases and J shed 2 bases, with 11 bases lying between them. Germline CDR1 LGHDT, CDR2 YNNKEL (reference sequence). The CDR3 sequence is 16 residues long. CDR3 DNA sequence: TGTGCCAGCAGCCAAGACAGGCTGTCGGCTGGAAACACCATATATTTT. It is translated as CASSQDRLSAGNTIYF.

The chain links TRBV20-1 to TRBJ1-1, with unresolved D. The CDR3 length is 14 residues. The germline V gene has CDR1 DFQATT and CDR2 SNEGSKA (reference sequence). The V and J ends lost 0 bases and 2 bases respectively, with 10 bases between them. Here the CDR3 DNA reads TGCAGTGCTAGAGAAGACCAAGGAAACACTGAAGCTTTCTTT. This encodes CSAREDQGNTEAFF.

J is TRBJ1-1 and V is TRBV28, with D unclear. This CDR3 has 12 amino acids. Germline loops: CDR1 MDHEN, CDR2 SYDVKM. The V and J ends lost 6 bases and 11 bases respectively, with 16 bases between them. The CDR3 nucleotides are TGTGCCAGCAGCCCCCGACCCCCTAGGGCTTTCTTT. Translated, it gives CASSPRPPRAFF.

J is TRBJ2-7 and V is TRBV7-2; D remains unclear. V was cut by 5 bases and J by 9 bases, with 17 bases left in between. Per germline, CDR1 SGHTA and CDR2 FQGNSA. This CDR3 contains 13 residues. Written as DNA, the CDR3 is TGTGCCAGCAGCCCGCGAGACCAATGGCCGCAGTACTTC. As protein: CASSPRDQWPQYF.

A few counts support this clonotype. The chain is built from TRBV6-6 and TRBJ2-7; 7 bases are a match to TRBD1. The CDR3 loop spans 15 amino acids. Germline V gene lookup returns CDR1 MNHNY and CDR2 SVGAGI (reference sequence). With 6 bases clipped from V and 2 bases from J, the junction kept 10 bases outside the gene matches. DNA for the CDR3: TGTGCCAGCAGCAACCCCACGGACAGGACCTACGAGCAGTACTTC. It specifies CASSNPTDRTYEQYF.

This clonotype was observed at least ten times. The chain couples TRBV2 to TRBJ1-1; D is uncertain. CDR1 SNHLY and CDR2 FYNNEI come from the germline V gene. The CDR3 runs to 14 residues. Trimming removed 5 bases at V and 0 bases at J, with 10 bases between. CDR3 loop: CASSTRHLNTEAFF. The CDR3 DNA sequence: TGTGCCAGCAGTACAAGACATCTGAACACTGAAGCTTTCTTT. The entire variable domain, with the rest obtained from reference TRBV2 and TRBJ1-1, is as follows: EPEVTQTPSHQVTQMGQEVILRCVPISNHLYFYWYRQILGQKVEFLVSFYNNEISEKSEIFDDQFSVERPDGSNFTLKIRSTKLEDSAMYFCASSTRHLNTEAFFGQGTRLTVV.

This clonotype was counted ten times or more. Here the CDR3 reads CASSGGRAYGYTF. CDR3 DNA: TGTGCCAGCAGTGGTGGACGTGCCTATGGCTACACCTTC. The chain joins TRBV25-1 to TRBJ1-2; D not certain. V was clipped by 4 bases and J by 4 bases, with 10 bases between them. The CDR3 runs to 13 residues. Germline V lookup: CDR1 MGHDK, CDR2 SYGVNS.

This clonotype was seen ten or more times. The rearrangement joins TRBV28 to TRBJ1-3, with D uncertain. The length of the CDR3 is 13 residues. CDR1 is MDHEN, CDR2 SYDVKM, per germline. V was clipped by 3 bases and J by 3 bases, with 6 bases between them. This chain's CDR3 is CASSFNSGNTIYF. The CDR3 DNA reads TGTGCCAGCAGTTTTAACAGTGGAAACACCATATATTTT.

The V call is TRBV29-1, the J call TRBJ1-1; no firm D call. Trimming left V 4 bases short and J 4 bases short, with 7 bases between. The CDR3 spans 11 residues. Germline V gene sequence: CDR1 SQVTM, CDR2 ANQGSEA. The CDR3 nucleotides read TGCAGCGTTGTATACAGCACTGAAGCTTTCTTT. This codes for CSVVYSTEAFF.

This clonotype was found a few times. This chain links TRBV7-2 with TRBJ1-2; D is unresolved. V lost 3 bases, J lost 2 bases, and 7 bases lay in between. In germline, CDR1 is SGHTA, CDR2 FQGNSA. The CDR3 spans 13 residues. The CDR3 here is CASSFTANYGYTF. For the CDR3, the DNA is TGTGCCAGCAGCTTTACAGCGAACTATGGCTACACCTTC.

This clonotype was counted ten times or more. The chain links TRBV20-1 to TRBJ1-5, with D unresolved. Germline values: CDR1 DFQATT, CDR2 SNEGSKA (reference sequence). Deletions cut 0 bases from V and 3 bases from J, with 9 bases between. This CDR3 comprises 14 residues. CDR3: CSAREGQINQPQHF. The CDR3 bases are TGCAGTGCTAGAGAAGGTCAGATCAATCAGCCCCAGCATTTT.

This chain joins TRBV7-9 and TRBJ1-2; 9 bases match TRBD1. V shed 0 bases, J shed 4 bases, and the junction held 3 bases outside the gene matches. The CDR3 loop spans 15 amino acids. Germline CDR1 is SEHNR and CDR2 is FQNEAQ (reference sequence). The chain's CDR3 is CASSLAGTGTYGYTF. DNA of the CDR3: TGTGCCAGCAGCTTAGCCGGGACAGGGACCTATGGCTACACCTTC. The variable domain in full, with the rest retrieved from reference TRBV7-9 and TRBJ1-2, is DTGVSQNPRHKITKRGQNVTFRCDPISEHNRLYWYRQTLGQGPEFLTYFQNEAQLEKSRLLSDRFSAERPKGSFSTLEIQRTEQGDSAMYLCASSLAGTGTYGYTFGSGTRLTVV.

This clonotype was found a few times. The V gene is TRBV6-5, the J gene TRBJ1-1; D is ambiguous. The CDR3 totals 14 residues. Germline CDR1 MNHEY, CDR2 SVGAGI. The germline V and J ends were trimmed by 0 bases and 5 bases, with 10 bases remaining between them. The CDR3 sequence: CASSYSTPGTEAFF. DNA for the CDR3: TGTGCCAGCAGTTACTCGACCCCGGGGACTGAAGCTTTCTTT.

This clonotype counts as medium-sized. The rearrangement joins TRBV28 to TRBJ2-3; TRBD2 aligns across 9 bases. This CDR3 is built from 13 residues. Germline CDR1 is MDHEN and CDR2 is SYDVKM. Trimming at V came to 5 bases and at J to 6 bases, leaving 3 bases not matched to a gene. The CDR3 region has the DNA TGTGCCAGCAGTCTTGCGGGGGGGGATACGCAGTATTTT. Translating gives CASSLAGGDTQYF. The whole variable domain, filled in from reference TRBV28 and TRBJ2-3, reads DVKVTQSSRYLVKRTGEKVFLECVQDMDHENMFWYRQDPGLGLRLIYFSYDVKMKEKGDIPEGYSVSREKKERFSLILESASTNQTSMYLCASSLAGGDTQYFGPGTRLTVL.